These 5 T cell receptor beta chains came from one sample sequenced in a study of early T cells in non-severe SARS-CoV-2 infection. A single record per CDR3 protein comes from TCRdb applying MiXCR to the 5' RACE reads. The sample lists approximately 60,000 distinct CDR3 sequences, about 10% seen once, with roughly 13% in the top ten. Here the sequenced sample was whole blood, taken at baseline. The receptors originated from an adult who was a healthcare worker with PCR-confirmed SARS-CoV-2 infection or an uninfected control (not recorded which).

This chain connects TRBV28 to TRBJ2-7; TRBD1 aligns across 9 bases. The ends lost 5 bases at V and 5 bases at J; junction bases unmatched: 4. There are 13 residues in the CDR3. Germline V gene sequence: CDR1 MDHEN, CDR2 SYDVKM. CDR3 protein: CASSPTGGHEQYF. The CDR3 DNA reads TGTGCCAGCAGTCCCACAGGGGGCCACGAGCAGTACTTC.

This clonotype was counted ten times or more. This sequence joins TRBV18 and TRBJ2-3; the match to TRBD2 covers 9 bases. Losses at the gene ends were 3 bases for V and 2 bases for J; bases not matched to a gene: 9. The CDR3 extends over 17 amino acids. Per the germline V gene, CDR1 is KGHSH and CDR2 is LQKENI. The CDR3 spells CASSPPGLAGSTDTQYF. CDR3 nucleotides: TGTGCCAGCTCACCTCCGGGACTAGCAGGATCCACAGATACGCAGTATTTT. The entire variable domain, with the rest obtained from reference TRBV18 and TRBJ2-3, is as follows: NAGVMQNPRHLVRRRGQEARLRCSPMKGHSHVYWYRQLPEEGLKFMVYLQKENIIDESGMPKERFSAEFPKEGPSILRIQQVVRGDSAAYFCASSPPGLAGSTDTQYFGPGTRLTVL.

This clonotype was seen many times. This chain uses TRBV3-1 with TRBJ2-5, with 10 bases aligning to TRBD1. With V trimmed by 3 bases and J by 5 bases, 15 bases remained unmatched. The CDR3 sequence is 18 residues long. CDR1 is LGHDT, CDR2 YNNKEL, per germline (reference sequence). DNA of the CDR3: TGTGCCAGCAGCCATAGAGACAGGGGGCCGGGTCCAAGGGAGACCCAGTACTTC. Encoded protein: CASSHRDRGPGPRETQYF.

This clonotype has a count of ten or more. The chain joins TRBV18 to TRBJ2-1, with a tentative D call TRBD2 (5 bases). Germline CDR1 KGHSH, CDR2 LQKENI. V dropped 0 bases and J dropped 4 bases, with 13 bases sitting between them. The CDR3 extends over 16 amino acids. The CDR3 spells CASSPPSSLGYNEQFF. CDR3 DNA: TGTGCCAGCTCACCACCGTCTAGCTTGGGTTACAATGAGCAGTTCTTC. The whole variable domain, remainder taken from reference TRBV18 and TRBJ2-1, is NAGVMQNPRHLVRRRGQEARLRCSPMKGHSHVYWYRQLPEEGLKFMVYLQKENIIDESGMPKERFSAEFPKEGPSILRIQQVVRGDSAAYFCASSPPSSLGYNEQFFGPGTRLTVL.

This clonotype occurred many times. The rearrangement uses TRBV5-1 and TRBJ1-2, with 10 bases lining up with TRBD1. The CDR3 is made up of 17 amino acids. The trim removed 4 bases at V and 5 bases at J, leaving 14 bases unmatched. Germline CDR1 reads SGHRS; CDR2 reads YFSETQ. The CDR3 region has the DNA TGCGCCAGCAGCCCTCAAGCGGCCGGGGACAGGGGATATGGCTACACCTTC. Its protein product is CASSPQAAGDRGYGYTF.